Given below is one T cell receptor (beta chain) in context. The antigen is not known. The sample comes from a study of type 1 and type 2 diabetes patients. Study-level information: Samples came from type 1 diabetic, type 2 diabetic or nondiabetic people, recruited in China. Findings and caveats of the study: Type 1 diabetes repertoires were significantly less diverse than type 2 diabetes ones. Type 2 diabetes patients had few highly-expanded CD4+ clones, median one. V and J gene usage correlated at around 0.97 between type 2 diabetes and control samples.

CDR3 size: 17 residues. Looked up from germline, CDR1 is MGHRA and CDR2 is YSYEKL. V was cut by 0 bases and J by 0 bases, with 14 bases left in between. The PCR template was genomic DNA. Amplification of the beta chain CDR3 used 30 forward and 13 reverse multiplex primers. TCRdb passed the multiplex PCR reads through MiXCR, listing each CDR3 protein once. The sample records about 270,000 distinct CDR3 sequences, roughly 44% being singletons. The source of this sequence is a man between 18 and 29 years old with type 2 diabetes. The material sequenced was peripheral blood mononuclear cells (PBMCs). The rearrangement uses TRBV4-1 and TRBJ1-2, with a tentative D call TRBD1 (5 bases). Here the CDR3 DNA reads TGCGCCAGCAGCCAAGAGGTTGGGGCACAAGCTAACTATGGCTACACCTTC. Its protein is CASSQEVGAQANYGYTF.